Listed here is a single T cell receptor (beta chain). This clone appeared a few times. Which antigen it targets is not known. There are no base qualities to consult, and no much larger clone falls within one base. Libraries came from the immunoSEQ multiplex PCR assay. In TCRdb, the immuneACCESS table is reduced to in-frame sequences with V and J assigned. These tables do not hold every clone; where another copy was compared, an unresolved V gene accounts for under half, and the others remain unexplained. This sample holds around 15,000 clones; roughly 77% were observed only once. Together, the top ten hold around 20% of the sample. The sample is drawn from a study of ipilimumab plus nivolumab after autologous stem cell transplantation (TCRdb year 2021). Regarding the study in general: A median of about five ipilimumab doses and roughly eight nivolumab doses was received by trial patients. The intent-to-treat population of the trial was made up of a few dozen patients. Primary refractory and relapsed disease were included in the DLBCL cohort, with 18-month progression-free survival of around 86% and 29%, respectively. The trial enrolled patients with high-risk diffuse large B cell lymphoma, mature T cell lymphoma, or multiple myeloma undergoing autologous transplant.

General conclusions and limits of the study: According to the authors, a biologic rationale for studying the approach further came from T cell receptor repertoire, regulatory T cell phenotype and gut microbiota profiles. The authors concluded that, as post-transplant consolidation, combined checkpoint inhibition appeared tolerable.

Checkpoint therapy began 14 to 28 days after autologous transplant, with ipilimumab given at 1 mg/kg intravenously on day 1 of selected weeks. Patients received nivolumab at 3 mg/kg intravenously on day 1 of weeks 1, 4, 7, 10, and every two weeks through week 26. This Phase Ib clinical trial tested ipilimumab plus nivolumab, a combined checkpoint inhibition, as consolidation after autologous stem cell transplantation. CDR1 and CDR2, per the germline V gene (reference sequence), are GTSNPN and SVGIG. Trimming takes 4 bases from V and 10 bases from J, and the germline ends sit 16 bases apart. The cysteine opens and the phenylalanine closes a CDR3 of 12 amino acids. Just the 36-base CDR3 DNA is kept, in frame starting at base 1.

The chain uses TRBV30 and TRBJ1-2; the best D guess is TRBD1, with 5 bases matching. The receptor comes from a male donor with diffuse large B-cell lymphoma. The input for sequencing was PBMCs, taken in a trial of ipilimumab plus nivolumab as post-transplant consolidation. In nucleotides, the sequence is TGTGCCTGGAACGATCCCGGGGGGGACTACACCTTC. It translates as CAWNDPGGDYTF.